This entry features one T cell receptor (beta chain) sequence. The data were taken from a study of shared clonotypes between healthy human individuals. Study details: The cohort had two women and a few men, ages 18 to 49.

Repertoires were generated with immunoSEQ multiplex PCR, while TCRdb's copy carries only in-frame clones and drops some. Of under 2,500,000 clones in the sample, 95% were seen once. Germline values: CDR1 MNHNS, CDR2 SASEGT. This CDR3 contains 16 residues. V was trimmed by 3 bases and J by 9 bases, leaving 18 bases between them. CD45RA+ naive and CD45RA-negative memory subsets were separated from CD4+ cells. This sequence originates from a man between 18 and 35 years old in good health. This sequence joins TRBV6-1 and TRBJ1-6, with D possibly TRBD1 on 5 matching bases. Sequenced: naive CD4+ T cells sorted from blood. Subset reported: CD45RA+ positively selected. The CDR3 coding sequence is TGTGCCAGCAGTGACGGACACGCGGGGTATGGTTCACCCCTCCACTTT. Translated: CASSDGHAGYGSPLHF.